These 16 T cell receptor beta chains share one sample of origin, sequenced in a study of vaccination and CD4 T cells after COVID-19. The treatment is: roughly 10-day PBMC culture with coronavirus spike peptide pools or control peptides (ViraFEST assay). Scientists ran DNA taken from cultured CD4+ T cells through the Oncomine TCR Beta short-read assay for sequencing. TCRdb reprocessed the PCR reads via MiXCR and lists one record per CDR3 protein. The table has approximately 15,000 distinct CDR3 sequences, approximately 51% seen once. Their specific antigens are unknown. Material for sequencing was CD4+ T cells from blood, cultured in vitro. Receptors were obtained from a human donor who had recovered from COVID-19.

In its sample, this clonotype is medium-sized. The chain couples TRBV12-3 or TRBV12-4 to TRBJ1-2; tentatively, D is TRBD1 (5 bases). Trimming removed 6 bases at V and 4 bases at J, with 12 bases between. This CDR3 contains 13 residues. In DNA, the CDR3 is TGTGCCAGCAGCTCTCAGGGTTTCTATGGCTACACCTTC. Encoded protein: CASSSQGFYGYTF.

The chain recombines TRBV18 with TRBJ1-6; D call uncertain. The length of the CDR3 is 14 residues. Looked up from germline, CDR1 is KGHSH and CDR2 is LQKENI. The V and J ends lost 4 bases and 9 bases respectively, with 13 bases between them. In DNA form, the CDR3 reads TGTGCCAGCTCACGAGATTCCGACCGTTCACCCCTCCACTTT. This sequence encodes CASSRDSDRSPLHF.

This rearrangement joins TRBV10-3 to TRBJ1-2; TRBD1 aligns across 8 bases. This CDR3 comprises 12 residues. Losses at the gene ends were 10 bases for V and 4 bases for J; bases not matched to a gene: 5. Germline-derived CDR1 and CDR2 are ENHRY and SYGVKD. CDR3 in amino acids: CASRQGTYGYTF. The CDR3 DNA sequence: TGTGCCAGCCGACAGGGGACCTATGGCTACACCTTC.

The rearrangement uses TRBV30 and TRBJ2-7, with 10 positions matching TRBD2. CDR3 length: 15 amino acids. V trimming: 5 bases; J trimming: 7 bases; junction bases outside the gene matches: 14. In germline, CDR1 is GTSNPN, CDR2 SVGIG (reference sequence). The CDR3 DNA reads TGTGCCTGGCGCCTCGGGACTAGCGTTTCTCGAGAGCAGTACTTC. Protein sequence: CAWRLGTSVSREQYF.

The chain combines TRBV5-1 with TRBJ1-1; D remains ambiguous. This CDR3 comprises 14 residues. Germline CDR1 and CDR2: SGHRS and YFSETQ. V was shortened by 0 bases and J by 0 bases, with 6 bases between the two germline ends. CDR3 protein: CASSLGTVNTEAFF. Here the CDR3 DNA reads TGCGCCAGCAGCTTGGGGACGGTGAACACTGAAGCTTTCTTT.

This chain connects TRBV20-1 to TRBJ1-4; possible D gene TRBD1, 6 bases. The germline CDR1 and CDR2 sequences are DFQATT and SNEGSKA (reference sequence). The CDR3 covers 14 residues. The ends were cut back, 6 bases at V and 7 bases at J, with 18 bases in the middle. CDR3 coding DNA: TGCAGTGCCGAAGGGGGGGGGATTCGTGAAAAACTGTTTTTT. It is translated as CSAEGGGIREKLFF.

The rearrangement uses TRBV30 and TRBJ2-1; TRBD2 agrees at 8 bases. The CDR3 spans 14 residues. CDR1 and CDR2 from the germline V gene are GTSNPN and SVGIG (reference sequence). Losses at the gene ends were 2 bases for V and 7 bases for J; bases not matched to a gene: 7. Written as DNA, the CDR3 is TGTGCCTGGAGTACCAGCGGGAGTGGTAATGAGCAGTTCTTC. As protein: CAWSTSGSGNEQFF.

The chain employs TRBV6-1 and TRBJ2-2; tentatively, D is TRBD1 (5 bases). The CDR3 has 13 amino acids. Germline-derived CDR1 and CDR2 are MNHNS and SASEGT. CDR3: CGTGTANTGELFF. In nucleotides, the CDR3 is TGTGGAACAGGAACGGCGAACACCGGGGAGCTGTTTTTT.

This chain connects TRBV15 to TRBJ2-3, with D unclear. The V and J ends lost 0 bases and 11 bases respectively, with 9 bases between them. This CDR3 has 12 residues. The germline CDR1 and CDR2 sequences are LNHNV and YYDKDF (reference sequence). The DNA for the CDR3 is TGTGCCACCAGCAGAGATCGCCAGGTGCAGTATTTT. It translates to CATSRDRQVQYF.

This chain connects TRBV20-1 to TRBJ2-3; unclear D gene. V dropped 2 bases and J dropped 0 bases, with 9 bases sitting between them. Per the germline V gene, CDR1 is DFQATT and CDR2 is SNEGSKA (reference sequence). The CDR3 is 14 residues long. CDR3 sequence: CSARTDTSTDTQYF. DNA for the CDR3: TGCAGTGCTAGAACCGACACCAGCACAGATACGCAGTATTTT.

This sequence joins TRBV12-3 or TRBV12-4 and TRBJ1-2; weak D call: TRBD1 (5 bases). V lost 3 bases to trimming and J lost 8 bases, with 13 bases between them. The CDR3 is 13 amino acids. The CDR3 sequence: CASSFGQGGGYTF. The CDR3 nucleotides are TGTGCCAGCAGTTTTGGGCAGGGCGGGGGCTACACCTTC.

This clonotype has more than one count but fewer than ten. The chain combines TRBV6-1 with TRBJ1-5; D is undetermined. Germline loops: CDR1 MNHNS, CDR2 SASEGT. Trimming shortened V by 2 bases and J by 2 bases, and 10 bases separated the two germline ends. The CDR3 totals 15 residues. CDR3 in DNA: TGTGCCAGCAGTGAAACCCGGCAGGGCAATCAGCCCCAGCATTTT. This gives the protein CASSETRQGNQPQHF.

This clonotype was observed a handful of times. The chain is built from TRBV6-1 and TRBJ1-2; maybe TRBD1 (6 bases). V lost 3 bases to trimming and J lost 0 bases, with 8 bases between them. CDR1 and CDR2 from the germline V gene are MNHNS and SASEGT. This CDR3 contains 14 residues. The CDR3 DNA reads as TGTGCCAGCAGTGACTGGACAGCTAACTATGGCTACACCTTC. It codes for CASSDWTANYGYTF.

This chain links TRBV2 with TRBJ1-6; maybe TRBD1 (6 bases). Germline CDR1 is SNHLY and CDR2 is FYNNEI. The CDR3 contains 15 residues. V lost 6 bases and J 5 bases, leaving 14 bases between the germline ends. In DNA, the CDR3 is TGTGCCAGCAGGTGGACAGACGTCAATAATTCACCCCTCCACTTT. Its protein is CASRWTDVNNSPLHF.

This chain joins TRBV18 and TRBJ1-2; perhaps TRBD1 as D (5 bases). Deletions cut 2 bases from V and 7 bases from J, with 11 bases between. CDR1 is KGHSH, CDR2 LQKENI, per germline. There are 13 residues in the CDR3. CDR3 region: CASSPGAGGGYTF. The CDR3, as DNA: TGTGCCAGCTCACCAGGGGCGGGAGGTGGCTACACCTTC.

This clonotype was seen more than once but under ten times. The CDR3 is CSADSGRNSPLHF. CDR3 nucleotides: TGCAGTGCTGATAGCGGACGTAATTCACCCCTCCACTTT. The rearrangement links TRBV20-1 to TRBJ1-6; D not resolved. V was clipped by 5 bases and J by 6 bases, with 11 bases between them. The CDR3 is made up of 13 amino acids. CDR1 DFQATT and CDR2 SNEGSKA come from the germline V gene (reference sequence).